This is a list of T cell receptor beta chains from one sample in a study of beta chain features in type 1 diabetes. TCRdb keeps only in-frame clones here, not all; method: immunoSEQ multiplex PCR. Counted here are roughly 300,000 clones, around 15% occurring once; the ten biggest clones make up around 7%. The material sequenced was central memory CD4+ T cells from blood. These receptor sequences come from a young man in good health. CDR3s include the opening cysteine and the closing phenylalanine or tryptophan. Fields, in order: J gene, clone size, D gene, V gene, CDR3 protein, CDR3 DNA. The D gene is left open where the match is weak. Some rows mark clone size as missing; the rest say once, few, many or name a class of expanded clone.

TRBJ2-1 few TRBD1 TRBV18 CASSPDRGMMQFF TGTGCCAGCTCACCCGACAGGGGAATGATGCAGTTCTTC
TRBJ1-2 . . TRBV5-4 CASSPASRGGYTF TGCGCCAGCAGCCCAGCCTCGAGGGGCGGCTACACCTTC
TRBJ2-7 . . TRBV27 CASSSSPFYEQYF TGTGCCAGCAGTTCCAGTCCCTTCTACGAGCAGTACTTC
TRBJ2-1 many . TRBV7-9 CASSLVPYPEQFF TGTGCCAGCAGCTTAGTCCCTTACCCTGAGCAGTTCTTC
TRBJ2-3 . . TRBV7-6 CASSLFMDTQYF TGTGCCAGCAGCTTATTTATGGATACGCAGTATTTT
TRBJ2-1 many . TRBV5-1 CASSPGAGEYYNEQFF TGCGCCAGCAGCCCGGGGGCGGGAGAGTACTACAATGAGCAGTTCTTC
TRBJ2-1 many . TRBV7-9 CASSPAGNEQFF TGTGCCAGCAGCCCTGCGGGCAATGAGCAGTTCTTC
TRBJ2-2 . TRBD2 TRBV4-3 CASSRGLAGGAGELFF TGCGCCAGCAGCCGGGGACTAGCGGGAGGCGCCGGGGAGCTGTTTTTT
TRBJ2-2 . TRBD2 TRBV4-2 CASSQELAINTGELFF TGTGCCAGCAGCCAAGAACTAGCGATAAACACCGGGGAGCTGTTTTTT
TRBJ1-1 many . TRBV19 CASSMSEGRLKNTEAFF TGTGCCAGTAGTATGTCGGAGGGGCGCCTTAAGAACACTGAAGCTTTCTTT
TRBJ2-6 few TRBD2 TRBV28 CASTQGGASGANVLTF TGTGCCAGCACCCAGGGAGGGGCCTCTGGGGCCAACGTCCTGACTTTC
TRBJ1-3 . . TRBV5-6 CASSLAGNTIYF TGTGCCAGCAGCTTGGCAGGAAACACCATATATTTT
TRBJ2-3 few TRBD1 TRBV6-1 CASSEADRGFNTDTQYF TGTGCCAGCAGTGAAGCCGACAGGGGATTTAACACAGATACGCAGTATTTT
TRBJ1-1 . . TRBV5-6 CASSFRAEAFF TGTGCCAGCAGCTTTAGGGCTGAAGCTTTCTTT
TRBJ2-5 . TRBD2 TRBV6-6 CASREREGRGQETQYF TGTGCCAGCAGGGAGCGGGAGGGCCGAGGGCAAGAGACCCAGTACTTC
TRBJ1-6 . . TRBV9 CASSDGKGGSDSPLHF TGTGCCAGCAGTGATGGCAAGGGAGGGAGCGATTCACCCCTCCACTTT
TRBJ2-1 . TRBD2 TRBV6-5 CASRPGLAGPIEQFF TGTGCCAGCAGACCTGGACTAGCGGGGCCTATTGAGCAGTTCTTC
TRBJ2-5 few . TRBV9 CASSVGVGQETQYF TGTGCCAGCAGCGTAGGTGTAGGACAGGAGACCCAGTACTTC
TRBJ1-1 few . TRBV7-2 CASSSQVGSTEAFF TGTGCCAGCAGCTCACAGGTCGGATCCACTGAAGCTTTCTTT
TRBJ2-3 . . TRBV7-2 CASSLTDTQYF TGTGCCAGCAGCTTGACGGATACGCAGTATTTT
TRBJ2-1 once TRBD2 TRBV6-1 CASSTLAGLGEQFF TGTGCCAGCAGTACCCTAGCGGGATTGGGTGAGCAGTTCTTC
TRBJ1-2 . . TRBV10-3 CAISESSSGTRGYTF TGTGCCATCAGTGAGTCCTCTTCGGGGACTCGAGGCTACACCTTC
TRBJ2-1 . TRBD1 TRBV10-1 CARENWTGSRYNEQFF TGCGCCAGAGAAAATTGGACAGGGAGTAGGTACAATGAGCAGTTCTTC
TRBJ1-1 few . TRBV2 CASTGGEGTEAFF TGTGCCAGCACGGGCGGGGAGGGGACTGAAGCTTTCTTT
TRBJ1-2 . TRBD1 TRBV27 CASSSAGQLYGYTF TGTGCCAGCAGTTCCGCGGGACAGCTCTATGGCTACACCTTC
TRBJ1-1 . TRBD1 TRBV29-1 CSVERDSLEAFF TGCAGCGTTGAGAGGGACAGCCTTGAAGCTTTCTTT
TRBJ2-3 many . TRBV27 CASWGLVVDTQYF TGTGCCAGCTGGGGGCTTGTAGTAGATACGCAGTATTTT
TRBJ1-5 few . TRBV30 CAWNRDSNQPQHF TGTGCCTGGAACAGGGATAGCAATCAGCCCCAGCATTTT
TRBJ2-1 many . TRBV27 CASSQKYEQFF TGTGCCAGCAGTCAAAAATATGAGCAGTTCTTC
TRBJ2-1 . . TRBV5-1 CASSLWQGNEQFF TGCGCCAGCAGCTTGTGGCAGGGCAATGAGCAGTTCTTC
TRBJ1-1 . . TRBV13 CASSLYSRGRPRVAFF TGTGCCAGCAGCTTATACTCCCGTGGCAGGCCTCGAGTTGCTTTCTTT
TRBJ1-1 . TRBD1 TRBV6-1 CASSDRWGQGRTEAFF TGTGCCAGCAGTGATAGGTGGGGACAGGGTAGAACTGAAGCTTTCTTT
TRBJ1-1 many TRBD1 TRBV5-6 CASSSQGPGGTEAFF TGTGCCAGCAGTTCACAGGGGCCTGGAGGTACTGAAGCTTTCTTT
TRBJ1-5 many TRBD1 TRBV7-6 CASSQGAVYQPQHF TGTGCCAGCAGCCAGGGGGCTGTGTATCAGCCCCAGCATTTT
TRBJ2-3 few . TRBV5-1 CASSEQGRADTQYF TGCGCCAGCAGTGAGCAGGGGAGGGCAGATACGCAGTATTTT
TRBJ2-1 many TRBD1 TRBV5-4 CASSSGQGRTYNEQFF TGTGCCAGCAGCAGCGGACAGGGGAGGACCTACAATGAGCAGTTCTTC
TRBJ1-1 . . TRBV18 CASSPFKGRRGMNTEAFF TGTGCCAGCTCACCTTTCAAGGGCCGTAGAGGGATGAACACTGAAGCTTTCTTT
TRBJ1-4 . . TRBV27 CASSLVTNEKLFF TGTGCCAGCAGTTTGGTGACTAATGAAAAACTGTTTTTT
TRBJ2-1 many TRBD1 TRBV14 CASSENWDRDEQFF TGTGCCAGCAGCGAGAACTGGGACAGGGATGAGCAGTTCTTC
TRBJ1-6 . TRBD1 TRBV5-6 CAGSLVGQRNSPLHF TGTGCCGGCAGCTTGGTGGGACAGAGGAATTCACCCCTCCACTTT
TRBJ1-2 . TRBD1 TRBV30 CVWSGTGHGGYTF TGTGTCTGGAGCGGGACAGGGCATGGTGGCTACACCTTC
TRBJ2-3 . TRBD1 TRBV11-3 CASSFSTGADTQYF TGTGCCAGCAGCTTTTCGACAGGGGCAGATACGCAGTATTTT
TRBJ1-1 . . TRBV18 CASSPFQGEAFF TGTGCCAGCTCTCCCTTTCAGGGTGAAGCTTTCTTT
TRBJ1-1 few . TRBV7-2 CASSPYKNTEAFF TGTGCCAGCAGCCCCTACAAGAACACTGAAGCTTTCTTT
TRBJ2-6 few . TRBV7-9 CAGGTGANVLTF TGTGCCGGGGGCACTGGGGCCAACGTCCTGACTTTC
TRBJ2-5 . . TRBV7-2 CASSLQTQETQYF TGTGCCAGCAGCTTACAGACTCAAGAGACCCAGTACTTC
TRBJ2-1 few . TRBV5-4 CASSLDSSYNEQFF TGTGCCAGCAGCTTGGATAGCTCCTACAATGAGCAGTTCTTC
TRBJ1-5 few . TRBV19 CASTQVTGPQPQHF TGTGCCAGTACCCAGGTAACAGGGCCTCAGCCCCAGCATTTT
TRBJ2-1 few TRBD2 TRBV4-2 CASSRRTSGFYNEQFF TGTGCCAGCAGCCGAAGGACTAGCGGATTCTACAATGAGCAGTTCTTC
TRBJ2-7 few TRBD2 TRBV25-1 CASGRAGTYEQYF TGTGCCAGCGGGAGAGCGGGGACCTACGAGCAGTACTTC
TRBJ1-5 many . TRBV5-1 CASSLDGDNQPQHF TGCGCCAGCAGCTTGGACGGAGACAATCAGCCCCAGCATTTT
TRBJ2-1 . TRBD2 TRBV5-4 CASSLGGTGTSYNEQFF TGTGCCAGCAGCTTGGGGGGGACCGGGACTAGCTACAATGAGCAGTTCTTC
TRBJ1-1 few TRBD1 TRBV4-3 CASSQGTGSNTEAFF TGCGCCAGCAGCCAAGGGACAGGCTCGAACACTGAAGCTTTCTTT